The 8 T cell receptor beta chains below all came from one sample that was sequenced in a study of shared clonotypes between healthy human individuals. Assay used: immunoSEQ multiplex PCR; TCRdb lists only in-frame clones, some missing. In the table there are around 2.5 million clones, roughly 93% of which are singletons. Sequencing input: naive CD4+ T cells from PBMCs. Subset noted: CD45RA+ positively selected. The receptor set was obtained from a young man in good health. Some clones in this sample may be carry-over from other donors' samples.

The chain links TRBV7-6 to TRBJ2-1; D remains ambiguous. V gave up 5 bases and J gave up 7 bases, with 9 bases separating them. In germline, CDR1 is SGHVS, CDR2 FNYEAQ. There are 12 residues in the CDR3. In DNA, the CDR3 is TGTGCCAGCAGCCCCAGTGATAATGAGCAGTTCTTC. Its translation is CASSPSDNEQFF.

This chain's CDR3 is CASRLRETQYF. As DNA, the CDR3 is TGTGCCAGCAGACTCCGGGAGACCCAGTACTTC. The chain recombines TRBV28 with TRBJ2-5, with unresolved D. V was clipped by 6 bases and J by 5 bases, with 7 bases between them. The V gene's germline CDR1 is MDHEN and CDR2 SYDVKM. The CDR3 totals 11 residues. The complete variable domain, with remaining parts taken from reference TRBV28 and TRBJ2-5, reads DVKVTQSSRYLVKRTGEKVFLECVQDMDHENMFWYRQDPGLGLRLIYFSYDVKMKEKGDIPEGYSVSREKKERFSLILESASTNQTSMYLCASRLRETQYFGPGTRLLVL.

The chain is built from TRBV4-2 and TRBJ2-2, with TRBD2 identical over 7 bases. The length of the CDR3 is 16 residues. Germline CDR1 LGHNA, CDR2 YNFKEQ. V gave up 9 bases and J gave up 5 bases; unmatched junction bases: 15. The CDR3 protein is CASTQTTSGGTGELFF. The CDR3 DNA reads as TGTGCCAGTACCCAAACTACCTCGGGGGGAACCGGGGAGCTGTTTTTT.

The CDR3: CASSLGQNSYNEQFF. In DNA form, the CDR3 reads TGTGCCAGCAGCTTGGGACAGAATTCCTACAATGAGCAGTTCTTC. The rearrangement joins TRBV5-8 to TRBJ2-1, with a weak D call TRBD1 (5 bases). The CDR3 extends over 15 amino acids. The germline CDR1 and CDR2 sequences are SGHTS and YDEGEE. Trimming removed 0 bases from V and 1 base from J, with 8 bases in between.

This rearrangement joins TRBV28 to TRBJ2-2; D unclear. Trimming pared 8 bases from V and 6 bases from J, leaving 22 bases between. Germline CDR1 MDHEN, CDR2 SYDVKM. The CDR3 is 16 amino acids. The CDR3 is CASQAPWISTAGELFF. As DNA, the CDR3 is TGTGCCAGCCAGGCCCCGTGGATTTCAACCGCCGGGGAGCTGTTTTTT. Full variable domain (outside the CDR3, taken from reference TRBV28 and TRBJ2-2): DVKVTQSSRYLVKRTGEKVFLECVQDMDHENMFWYRQDPGLGLRLIYFSYDVKMKEKGDIPEGYSVSREKKERFSLILESASTNQTSMYLCASQAPWISTAGELFFGEGSRLTVL.

The rearrangement uses TRBV29-1 and TRBJ2-7; 10 bases fit TRBD2. The CDR3 spans 15 residues. Germline V CDR1 and CDR2: SQVTM, ANQGSEA. Trimming cost V 4 bases and J 4 bases; bases outside gene matches: 10. For the CDR3, the DNA is TGCAGCGTTGCCCGGCTAGCGGGAGCTTCTTACGAGCAGTACTTC. Translating it yields CSVARLAGASYEQYF.

This chain uses TRBV11-2 with TRBJ2-7, with 7 bases matching TRBD1. Germline V gene lookup returns CDR1 SGHAT and CDR2 FQNNGV. The junction had 9 bases not matched to a gene; V was cut back by 5 bases and J by 2 bases. CDR3 size: 15 residues. The CDR3, as DNA: TGTGCCAGCAGCCCAACAGGGGATAGCCCCTACGAGCAGTACTTC. Translation: CASSPTGDSPYEQYF. The full variable domain, completed using reference TRBV11-2 and TRBJ2-7, is EAGVAQSPRYKIIEKRQSVAFWCNPISGHATLYWYQQILGQGPKLLIQFQNNGVVDDSQLPKDRFSAERLKGVDSTLKIQPAKLEDSAVYLCASSPTGDSPYEQYFGPGTRLTVT.

This rearrangement joins TRBV19 to TRBJ2-4, with a weak D call TRBD2 (6 bases). The V gene's germline CDR1 is LNHDA and CDR2 SQIVND (reference sequence). The V gene lost 7 bases and the J gene lost 6 bases, with 19 bases spanning the gap. This CDR3 has 15 amino acids. CDR3 nucleotides: TGTGCCAGTACCCAGGGTGGAGGGAATCGAAACATTCAGTACTTC. Protein: CASTQGGGNRNIQYF.